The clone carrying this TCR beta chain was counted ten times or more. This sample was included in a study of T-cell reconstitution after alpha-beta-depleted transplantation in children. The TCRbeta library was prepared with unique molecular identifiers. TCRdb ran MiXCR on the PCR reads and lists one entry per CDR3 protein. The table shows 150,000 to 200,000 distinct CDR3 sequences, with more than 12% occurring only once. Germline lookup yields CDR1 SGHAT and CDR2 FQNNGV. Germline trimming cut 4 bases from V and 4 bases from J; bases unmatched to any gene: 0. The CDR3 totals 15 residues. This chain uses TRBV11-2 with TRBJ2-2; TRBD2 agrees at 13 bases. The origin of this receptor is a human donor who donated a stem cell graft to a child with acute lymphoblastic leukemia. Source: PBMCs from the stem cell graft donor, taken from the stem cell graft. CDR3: CASSWTSGSTGELFF. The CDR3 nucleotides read TGTGCCAGCAGCTGGACTAGCGGGAGCACCGGGGAGCTGTTTTTT.